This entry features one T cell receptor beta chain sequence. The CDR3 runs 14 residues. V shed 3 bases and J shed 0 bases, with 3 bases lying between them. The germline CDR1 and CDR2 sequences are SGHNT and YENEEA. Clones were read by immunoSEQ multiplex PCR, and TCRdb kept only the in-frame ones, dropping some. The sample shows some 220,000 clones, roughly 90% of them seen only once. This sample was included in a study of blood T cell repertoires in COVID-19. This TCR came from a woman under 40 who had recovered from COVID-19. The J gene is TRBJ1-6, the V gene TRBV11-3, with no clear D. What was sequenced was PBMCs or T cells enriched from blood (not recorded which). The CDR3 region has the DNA TGTGCCAGCAGCTTGAGCTCCTATAATTCACCCCTCCACTTT. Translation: CASSLSSYNSPLHF. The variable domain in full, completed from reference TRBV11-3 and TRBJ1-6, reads EAGVVQSPRYKIIEKKQPVAFWCNPISGHNTLYWYLQNLGQGPELLIRYENEEAVDDSQLPKDRFSAERLKGVDSTLKIQPAELGDSAVYLCASSLSSYNSPLHFGNGTRLTVT.